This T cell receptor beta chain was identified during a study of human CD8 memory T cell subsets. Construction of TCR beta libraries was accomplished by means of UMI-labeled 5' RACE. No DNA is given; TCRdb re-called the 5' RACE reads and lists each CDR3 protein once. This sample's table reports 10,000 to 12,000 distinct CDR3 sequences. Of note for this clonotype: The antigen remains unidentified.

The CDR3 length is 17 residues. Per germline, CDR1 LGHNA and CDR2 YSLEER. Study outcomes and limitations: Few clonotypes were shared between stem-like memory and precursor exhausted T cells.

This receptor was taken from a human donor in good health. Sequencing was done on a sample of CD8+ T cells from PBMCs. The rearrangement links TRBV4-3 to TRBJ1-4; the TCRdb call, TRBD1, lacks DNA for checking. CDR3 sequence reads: CASSQDWDSATNEKLFF.